The sequence of this TCR beta chain was determined in a study of beta chain features in type 1 diabetes. Note on this clone: What it recognizes is unknown.

V lost 3 bases and J lost 2, with 5 bases in between. Germline-derived CDR1 and CDR2 are SGHDN and FVKESK. The CDR3 totals 12 residues. Reverse transcription of all isolated RNA meant that expressed TCRB transcripts were sequenced. Measured with immunoSEQ multiplex PCR; TCRdb has only the in-frame clones, and not every one. This table has 150,000 or so clones, 63% appearing once. Study-wide points: Researchers report that Type 1 diabetes patients had moderately but significantly shorter TCRB CDR3s across all four CD4+ subsets.

The J gene is TRBJ2-7, the V gene TRBV14; D is ambiguous. The sequence was obtained from a man in his thirties or forties with type 1 diabetes. Sequenced input: naive CD4+ T cells from blood. This CDR3 reads CASSHPAYEQYF. CDR3 DNA: TGTGCCAGCAGCCACCCAGCCTACGAGCAGTACTTC.